Given below is one T cell receptor (beta chain) in context. The data originate from a study of control samples from healthy donors and cancer patients. Repertoires were generated with immunoSEQ multiplex PCR, while TCRdb's copy carries only in-frame clones and drops some. Of around 80,000 clones detected, nearly 90% appear once; the ten largest clones hold 4.5% to 6%. This clonotype originated in a woman aged 45-60 years in good health. Sequencing used blood.

Here the CDR3 reads CASSYQGSLPQHF. The CDR3 nucleotides read TGTGCCAGCAGTTATCAGGGAAGTCTGCCCCAGCATTTT. The chain combines TRBV2 with TRBJ1-5; possibly TRBD1 for D (5 bases). Germline assignment: CDR1 SNHLY and CDR2 FYNNEI. Between the trimmed V and J ends, which lost 5 bases and 9 bases, there was a span of 14 bases. The CDR3 spans 13 residues.